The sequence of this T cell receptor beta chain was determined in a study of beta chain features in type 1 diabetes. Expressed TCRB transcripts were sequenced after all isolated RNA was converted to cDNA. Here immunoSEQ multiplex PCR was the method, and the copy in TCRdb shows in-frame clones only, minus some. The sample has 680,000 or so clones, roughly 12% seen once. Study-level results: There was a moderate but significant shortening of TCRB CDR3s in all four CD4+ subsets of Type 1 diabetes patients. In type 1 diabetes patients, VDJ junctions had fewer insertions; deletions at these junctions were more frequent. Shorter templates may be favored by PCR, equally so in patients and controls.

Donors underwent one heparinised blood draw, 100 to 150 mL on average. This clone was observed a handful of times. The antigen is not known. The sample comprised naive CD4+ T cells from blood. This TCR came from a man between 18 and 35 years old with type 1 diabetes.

In DNA, the CDR3 is TGCAGCGTGCGGACAGGCTACAATGAGCAGTTCTTC. Translating it yields CSVRTGYNEQFF. V is TRBV29-1 and J is TRBJ2-1; 7 positions match TRBD1. The CDR3 is 12 amino acids. CDR1 SQVTM and CDR2 ANQGSEA come from the germline V gene. V gave up 6 bases and J gave up 3 bases; unmatched junction bases: 2.